The source of this T cell receptor (beta chain) is a study of cytomegalovirus exposure and HLA in healthy donors. Germline assignment: CDR1 MDHEN and CDR2 SYDVKM. This CDR3 has 12 residues. This clone was seen a few times. The PCR made use of 60 Vbeta and 13 Jbeta primers. Produced via immunoSEQ multiplex PCR; TCRdb's table is partial and in-frame only. The repertoire holds more than 90,000 clones, 60% to 85% seen once, with almost 5% in the top ten. The receptor's source is a man aged 50-60 years in good health and CMV-seropositive. The specimen sequenced was PBMCs. The rearrangement joins TRBV28 to TRBJ1-2; D not certain. CDR3 amino acids: CETGGVNYGYTF. CDR3 DNA: TGTGAAACGGGCGGGGTGAACTATGGCTACACCTTC.